These 13 T cell receptor beta chains came from one sample sequenced in a study of cytomegalovirus exposure and HLA in healthy donors. Primers for the PCR totalled 60 Vbeta and 13 Jbeta. Here immunoSEQ multiplex PCR was the method, and the copy in TCRdb shows in-frame clones only, minus some. The sample lists around 150,000 clones; approximately 77% were seen once. The sample consisted of PBMCs. These receptors were obtained from a man aged 50 or older in good health and CMV-seropositive.

The chain is built from TRBV9 and TRBJ1-1; 10 bases align to TRBD1. The CDR3 is made up of 15 amino acids. CDR1 SGDLS and CDR2 YYNGEE come from the germline V gene. The V and J ends lost 4 bases and 1 base, in that order; junction bases with no gene match: 4. CDR3: CASSPRTGGNTEAFF. The CDR3 bases are TGTGCCAGCAGCCCGAGGACAGGGGGGAACACTGAAGCTTTCTTT.

For the CDR3, the DNA is TGCGCCAGCAGCACAGGACAGAACAATCAGCCCCAGCATTTT. Protein: CASSTGQNNQPQHF. The chain is built from TRBV5-1 and TRBJ1-5; possibly TRBD1 for D (6 bases). Germline-derived CDR1 and CDR2 are SGHRS and YFSETQ. The CDR3 covers 14 residues. V lost 4 bases and J 3 bases, leaving 11 bases between the germline ends.

The J gene is TRBJ2-4, the V gene TRBV5-4; 9 bases align to TRBD2. V lost 3 bases and J lost 9; bases outside the gene matches: 10. The CDR3 has 15 residues. Germline CDR1 is SGHNT and CDR2 is YYREEE (reference sequence). The CDR3 sequence: CASSSPGLANGIQYF. The CDR3 coding sequence is TGTGCCAGCAGCTCCCCGGGACTAGCAAATGGCATTCAGTACTTC.

The CDR3 DNA follows: TGTGCCAGCAGCGTAACGGGACAGGGCGGGCGAGGATCCTACGAGCAGTACTTC. Its translation is CASSVTGQGGRGSYEQYF. This sequence joins TRBV13 and TRBJ2-7, with 9 bases matching TRBD1. Germline V CDR1 and CDR2: PRHDT, FYEKMQ (reference sequence). This CDR3 comprises 18 residues. Trimming cost V 5 bases and J 1 base; bases outside gene matches: 15.

J is TRBJ2-5 and V is TRBV18; 8 bases are shared with TRBD1. TRBJ2-7 matches the DNA end more closely, so the J call is doubtful. Germline V lookup: CDR1 KGHSH, CDR2 LQKENI. The CDR3 consists of 15 residues. Here the CDR3 reads CASSPPGRGRAEQYF. The CDR3 DNA is TGTGCCAGCTCACCACCGGGCAGGGGGCGGGCCGAGCAGTACTTC.

The chain couples TRBV27 to TRBJ2-7; D is unclear. Germline CDR1 and CDR2: MNHEY and SMNVEV (reference sequence). The CDR3 runs to 13 residues. V gave up 3 bases and J gave up 0 bases, with 6 bases separating them. The CDR3 sequence: CASSFRSSYEQYF. CDR3 in DNA: TGTGCCAGCAGTTTTCGTAGCTCCTACGAGCAGTACTTC.

Notes on this clone: The same CDR3 arises from other DNA sequences in this sample as well. The chain uses TRBV6-6 and TRBJ1-4; a weak D match, TRBD1 (5 bases). Trimming removed 4 bases at V and 5 bases at J, with 14 bases between. The CDR3 is made up of 15 amino acids. Germline CDR1 and CDR2: MNHNY and SVGAGI (reference sequence). The CDR3 coding sequence is TGTGCCAGCAGTTGGGATAGGGGCGCCAATGAAAAACTGTTTTTT. The encoded protein is CASSWDRGANEKLFF.

The V call is TRBV7-8, the J call TRBJ2-5; 8 bases map to TRBD1. The DNA end is a closer match to TRBJ2-7, so the J assignment may be wrong. CDR3 length: 13 residues. Germline assignment: CDR1 SGHVS and CDR2 FQNEAQ. DNA for the CDR3: TGTGCCAGCAGCCCCGGACAGGGCTACGAGCAGTACTTC. Amino acid sequence: CASSPGQGYEQYF.

This chain links TRBV28 with TRBJ2-1, with a possible D match to TRBD1 (6 bases). Trimming took off 3 bases at V and 0 bases at J, with 15 bases between the two ends. Germline loops: CDR1 MDHEN, CDR2 SYDVKM. The CDR3 is made up of 17 amino acids. The CDR3 DNA sequence: TGTGCCAGCAGTTTTTTCATGACAGGATCCTCCTACAATGAGCAGTTCTTC. This gives the protein CASSFFMTGSSYNEQFF.

As concerns this clone: At the DNA level, this CDR3 is encoded by other sequences in the same sample as well. The chain employs TRBV5-6 and TRBJ2-2, with TRBD1 matching 7 bases. V lost 4 bases to trimming and J lost 1 base; unmatched junction nucleotides: 7. The CDR3 is made up of 16 amino acids. Germline values: CDR1 SGHDT, CDR2 YYEEEE. The CDR3 loop is CASSVQWDRNTGELFF. CDR3 bases: TGTGCCAGCAGCGTTCAGTGGGACAGGAACACCGGGGAGCTGTTTTTT.

CDR3 nucleotide sequence: TGCGCCAGCAGTGAGTCCATGGCAGGGTTGAGCACCGGGGAGCTGTTTTTT. Translation gives CASSESMAGLSTGELFF. This rearrangement joins TRBV10-2 to TRBJ2-2; D may be TRBD1 (5 bases). The V gene's germline CDR1 is WSHSY and CDR2 SAAADI. This CDR3 has 17 amino acids. Trimming stripped 0 bases from V and 4 bases from J, with 15 bases between.

This chain joins TRBV6-6 and TRBJ1-5; a weak D match, TRBD1 (5 bases). CDR3 length equals 13 residues. CDR1 is MNHNY, CDR2 SVGAGI, per germline (reference sequence). V was shortened by 7 bases and J by 2 bases, with 9 bases between the two germline ends. CDR3 coding DNA: TGTGCCAGCACCCTGGGGCGCAATCAGCCCCAGCATTTT. It is translated as CASTLGRNQPQHF.

The V and J genes are TRBV5-4 and TRBJ2-7, with 8 bases lining up with TRBD1. From germline, CDR1 is SGHNT and CDR2 YYREEE (reference sequence). The J segment lost 1 base and the V segment lost 4 bases, leaving 7 bases of the junction unmatched. The CDR3 extends over 15 amino acids. The CDR3 here is CASSPRTGTSYEQYF. The CDR3 bases are TGTGCCAGCAGCCCCCGGACAGGGACGTCCTACGAGCAGTACTTC.